What follows are 9 T cell receptor beta chains derived from one specimen sequenced in a study of cytomegalovirus exposure and HLA in healthy donors. Researchers ran the PCR with 60 Vbeta and 13 Jbeta primers. Generated by immunoSEQ multiplex PCR, the TCRdb table keeps only in-frame clones and is missing some. Here the sample spans 100,000 to 150,000 clones, roughly 78% being singletons. The sample was PBMCs. These receptors were collected from a man between 25 and 39 years old in good health and CMV-seronegative.

This clone was detected only a few times. The rearrangement links TRBV6-4 to TRBJ1-6; perhaps TRBD1 as D (5 bases). The CDR3 is 14 residues long. V lost 2 bases to trimming and J lost 8 bases, with 10 bases between them. The germline V gene has CDR1 MRHNA and CDR2 SNTAGT. The CDR3 is CASSDGREDSPLHF. The CDR3 DNA reads as TGTGCCAGCAGTGACGGCAGGGAAGATTCACCCCTCCACTTT.

The chain combines TRBV5-1 with TRBJ2-3; D might be TRBD2 (5 bases). Between the trimmed V and J ends, which lost 6 bases and 0 bases, there was a span of 17 bases. The CDR3 extends over 16 amino acids. In germline, CDR1 is SGHRS, CDR2 YFSETQ. In nucleotides, the CDR3 is TGCGCCAGCAAGATTCAACTAGGTTTGAGCACAGATACGCAGTATTTT. It encodes CASKIQLGLSTDTQYF.

In its sample, this clone was seen a few times. The chain has TRBV4-3 and TRBJ2-1; D is ambiguous. The CDR3 covers 12 residues. From germline, CDR1 is LGHNA and CDR2 YSLEER. V shed 0 bases and J shed 10 bases, with 7 bases lying between them. DNA for the CDR3: TGCGCCAGCAGCCAAGAACTCGGGGAGCAGTTCTTC. It specifies CASSQELGEQFF.

This clone was recorded only once. V gene TRBV12-2 combines with J gene TRBJ1-5; the listed D gene, TRBD1, was not tested against the DNA. TRBV12-2 constitutes a pseudogene. This CDR3 contains 18 residues. In nucleotides, the CDR3 is TGTGCAAGTCGCTTAGTTGACTGGGAGGACAGGCAGTCGAGGCCCCAGCATTTT. Its protein product is CASRLVDWEDRQSRPQHF.

The rearrangement links TRBV6-5 to TRBJ2-1, with 12 bases that match TRBD2. Germline-derived CDR1 and CDR2 are MNHEY and SVGAGI. The J segment lost 6 bases and the V segment lost 7 bases, leaving 4 bases of the junction unmatched. The length of the CDR3 is 14 residues. CDR3 sequence reads: CASKGTSGSNEQFF. The CDR3 coding sequence is TGTGCCAGCAAAGGGACTAGCGGGTCCAATGAGCAGTTCTTC.

This chain joins TRBV2 and TRBJ2-5, with 8 bases fitting TRBD1. The end of the DNA is better explained by TRBJ2-7, so the J call may be wrong. Germline V lookup: CDR1 SNHLY, CDR2 FYNNEI. The CDR3 extends over 14 amino acids. CDR3 in amino acids: CASSPWTGTYEQYF. DNA of the CDR3: TGTGCCAGCAGCCCTTGGACAGGGACCTACGAGCAGTACTTC.

V and J are TRBV4-3 and TRBJ1-4, with a weak D call TRBD1 (5 bases). Germline values: CDR1 LGHNA, CDR2 YSLEER. V was cut by 0 bases and J by 8 bases, with 19 bases left in between. CDR3 length: 17 residues. The CDR3 region is CASSQDLGGAVSEKLFF. As DNA, the CDR3 is TGCGCCAGCAGCCAAGATCTAGGAGGGGCCGTGAGCGAAAAACTGTTTTTT.

The chain couples TRBV7-6 to TRBJ2-1, with TRBD2 identical over 11 bases. The CDR3 is made up of 16 amino acids. The junction had 6 bases not matched to a gene; V was cut back by 3 bases and J by 5 bases. Germline V gene data show CDR1 as SGHVS and CDR2 as FNYEAQ. CDR3 nucleotides: TGTGCCAGCAGCTTGGATAGCGGGAGGGCAAACAATGAGCAGTTCTTC. Protein sequence: CASSLDSGRANNEQFF.

V gene TRBV7-2 combines with J gene TRBJ1-1; tentative D call: TRBD1 (5 bases). CDR3 size: 16 residues. Germline V lookup: CDR1 SGHTA, CDR2 FQGNSA. V was shortened by 5 bases and J by 0 bases, with 16 bases between the two germline ends. DNA for the CDR3: TGTGCCAGCAGCGCTACAGGAAAAGAGATGAACACTGAAGCTTTCTTT. This gives the protein CASSATGKEMNTEAFF.